These 23 T cell receptor beta chains were all obtained from the same sample, sequenced in a study of shared clonotypes between healthy human individuals. TCRdb keeps only in-frame clones here, not all; method: immunoSEQ multiplex PCR. This sample carries around 600,000 clones, 95% to 98% of them seen once, and the ten largest clones take 0.3% to 0.35%. Positive CCR7 selection of CD45RO-negative cells yielded the naive CD8 cells, and terminally differentiated effector memory CD45RA+ cells were excluded. Material: naive CD8+ T cells sorted from blood. Receptors originate from a man aged 25 to 40 in good health.

V is TRBV14 and J is TRBJ2-1; 8 bases line up with TRBD1. Germline loops: CDR1 SGHDN, CDR2 FVKESK. J gave up 7 bases and V 0 bases, and 8 bases lay outside the gene matches. CDR3 length equals 16 residues. The CDR3 loop reads CASSQDRRTGKNEQFF. The CDR3, as DNA: TGTGCCAGCAGCCAAGATAGGAGGACAGGGAAAAATGAGCAGTTCTTC.

This clone was counted a single time. The chain has TRBV9 and TRBJ2-7, with D unclear. With 3 bases removed from V and 2 bases from J, the gap between germline ends came to 9 bases. Germline V gives CDR1 SGDLS, CDR2 YYNGEE. The length of the CDR3 is 13 residues. The CDR3 is CASSEDAAYEQYF. The CDR3 DNA sequence: TGTGCCAGCAGCGAGGACGCCGCCTACGAGCAGTACTTC.

The V call is TRBV4-2, the J call TRBJ2-1, with 9 bases aligning to TRBD2. Trimming at V came to 4 bases and at J to 4 bases, leaving 5 bases not matched to a gene. Per the germline V gene, CDR1 is LGHNA and CDR2 is YNFKEQ. This CDR3 has 15 amino acids. The CDR3 DNA sequence: TGTGCCAGCAGCCCTCGACTAGCGGAGTACAATGAGCAGTTCTTC. This sequence encodes CASSPRLAEYNEQFF.

This clone was detected once. The rearrangement joins TRBV5-1 to TRBJ2-3; D ambiguous. The V gene lost 3 bases and the J gene lost 0 bases, with 14 bases spanning the gap. This CDR3 is 16 amino acids long. The V gene's germline CDR1 is SGHRS and CDR2 YFSETQ. This CDR3 reads CASSSGPPPSTDTQYF. The CDR3 bases are TGCGCCAGCAGCTCTGGACCCCCACCTAGCACAGATACGCAGTATTTT.

The chain is built from TRBV11-2 and TRBJ2-5; 10 bases align to TRBD2. In germline, CDR1 is SGHAT, CDR2 FQNNGV. The CDR3 length is 16 residues. V gave up 4 bases and J gave up 4 bases; unmatched junction bases: 9. The CDR3 region is CASSWAPLAGGETQYF. CDR3 nucleotide sequence: TGTGCCAGCAGCTGGGCCCCCTTAGCGGGAGGAGAGACCCAGTACTTC. Together with reference TRBV11-2 and TRBJ2-5, the CDR3 gives the full variable domain: EAGVAQSPRYKIIEKRQSVAFWCNPISGHATLYWYQQILGQGPKLLIQFQNNGVVDDSQLPKDRFSAERLKGVDSTLKIQPAKLEDSAVYLCASSWAPLAGGETQYFGPGTRLLVL.

The CDR3 sequence is CASSENWRSSYNEQFF. The CDR3 nucleotides read TGTGCCAGCAGTGAAAATTGGAGGAGCTCCTACAATGAGCAGTTCTTC. The chain uses TRBV6-1 and TRBJ2-1; possible D gene TRBD2, 5 bases. This CDR3 is built from 16 residues. Germline lookup yields CDR1 MNHNS and CDR2 SASEGT. V dropped 2 bases and J dropped 0 bases, with 11 bases sitting between them.

V is TRBV7-9 and J is TRBJ1-4; D is undetermined. The germline gives CDR1 SEHNR, CDR2 FQNEAQ (reference sequence). The CDR3 is made up of 17 amino acids. The V end lost 1 base, the J end lost 0 bases, and 12 bases lay between the germline ends. The chain's CDR3 is CASSLVVGGPTNEKLFF. DNA of the CDR3: TGTGCCAGCAGCTTAGTTGTGGGCGGACCAACTAATGAAAAACTGTTTTTT.

This clone was seen just once. V and J are TRBV4-3 and TRBJ2-5; the match to TRBD2 covers 8 bases. The CDR3 loop spans 16 amino acids. Germline V gives CDR1 LGHNA, CDR2 YSLEER. J was trimmed by 5 bases and V by 0 bases; bases with no gene match: 8. Here the CDR3 DNA reads TGCGCCAGCAGCCAAGATGTCAGCGGGAGCGGGGAGACCCAGTACTTC. As protein: CASSQDVSGSGETQYF.

This chain uses TRBV10-3 with TRBJ2-1; D ambiguous. The V and J ends lost 2 bases and 3 bases respectively, with 5 bases between them. The CDR3 covers 13 residues. The germline V gene encodes CDR1 ENHRY and CDR2 SYGVKD. The CDR3 here is CAISEENYNEQFF. CDR3 nucleotides: TGTGCCATCAGTGAGGAAAACTACAATGAGCAGTTCTTC.

This chain links TRBV6-5 with TRBJ2-5; 8 bases map to TRBD1. CDR1 MNHEY and CDR2 SVGAGI come from the germline V gene. J was trimmed by 7 bases and V by 0 bases; bases with no gene match: 1. This CDR3 is 13 amino acids long. The CDR3 sequence: CASSYSTGGTQYF. The CDR3 nucleotides read TGTGCCAGCAGTTACTCAACAGGGGGGACCCAGTACTTC.

This clone was seen a single time. The chain combines TRBV7-9 with TRBJ2-5, with D perhaps TRBD1 (5 bases). Between the trimmed V and J ends, which lost 3 bases and 1 base, there was a span of 15 bases. The CDR3 covers 16 residues. Germline loops: CDR1 SEHNR, CDR2 FQNEAQ (reference sequence). In DNA form, the CDR3 reads TGTGCCAGCAGCTTCCCCCAGGGTCCCCTCCAAGAGACCCAGTACTTC. Protein product: CASSFPQGPLQETQYF.

The chain carries TRBV4-2 and TRBJ2-7; D remains unclear. Trimming removed 1 base from V and 5 bases from J, with 6 bases in between. Germline V gives CDR1 LGHNA, CDR2 YNFKEQ. The CDR3 length is 12 residues. DNA for the CDR3: TGTGCCAGCAGCCAAGGTTACGACGAGCAGTACTTC. Amino acid sequence: CASSQGYDEQYF.

This clone was seen only once. This chain connects TRBV5-5 to TRBJ2-1, with 9 positions matching TRBD2. The ends lost 5 bases at V and 1 base at J; junction bases unmatched: 4. In germline, CDR1 is SGHKS, CDR2 YYEKEE (reference sequence). CDR3 size: 15 residues. The DNA for the CDR3 is TGTGCCAGCAGTTGGACTAGCGAGTCCTACAATGAGCAGTTCTTC. It specifies CASSWTSESYNEQFF. The whole variable domain, remainder taken from reference TRBV5-5 and TRBJ2-1, is DAGVTQSPTHLIKTRGQQVTLRCSPISGHKSVSWYQQVLGQGPQFIFQYYEKEERGRGNFPDRFSARQFPNYSSELNVNALLLGDSALYLCASSWTSESYNEQFFGPGTRLTVL.

The chain uses TRBV14 and TRBJ2-2; D is unclear. The CDR3 loop spans 12 amino acids. The V end lost 0 bases, the J end lost 9 bases, and 5 bases lay between the germline ends. From germline, CDR1 is SGHDN and CDR2 FVKESK. CDR3 nucleotides: TGTGCCAGCAGCCAAGATCGTAGGGAGCTGTTTTTT. As protein: CASSQDRRELFF.

The chain is built from TRBV11-2 and TRBJ1-4, with 7 bases fitting TRBD1. V shed 4 bases, J shed 5 bases, and the junction held 7 bases outside the gene matches. The CDR3 runs to 15 residues. CDR1 is SGHAT and CDR2 is FQNNGV in the germline V gene. The DNA of the CDR3 is TGTGCCAGCAGCTCCACGACAGGGCCCAATGAAAAACTGTTTTTT. Protein: CASSSTTGPNEKLFF.

The genes are TRBV7-9 and TRBJ2-7, with D possibly matching TRBD1 (6 bases). Germline V CDR1 and CDR2: SEHNR, FQNEAQ (reference sequence). This CDR3 has 15 amino acids. V was cut by 5 bases and J by 2 bases, with 16 bases left in between. CDR3 nucleotide sequence: TGTGCCAGCAGCCCGCCCGGACAGTTTCCCTACGAGCAGTACTTC. Encoded protein: CASSPPGQFPYEQYF.

V usage is TRBV4-1 and J usage is TRBJ2-6; D not certain. Looked up from germline, CDR1 is MGHRA and CDR2 is YSYEKL. The CDR3 is 15 residues long. V lost 0 bases and J lost 1, with 4 bases in between. The CDR3: CASSQEVSGANVLTF. Here the CDR3 DNA reads TGCGCCAGCAGCCAAGAGGTTTCTGGGGCCAACGTCCTGACTTTC.

The chain carries TRBV9 and TRBJ2-3; D is uncertain. The CDR3 has 13 amino acids. CDR1 and CDR2 from the germline V gene are SGDLS and YYNGEE. Between the trimmed V and J ends, which lost 2 bases and 2 bases, there was a span of 6 bases. CDR3 amino acids: CASSVGNTDTQYF. The DNA of the CDR3 is TGTGCCAGCAGCGTGGGCAACACAGATACGCAGTATTTT. Complete variable domain (other parts from reference TRBV9 and TRBJ2-3): DSGVTQTPKHLITATGQRVTLRCSPRSGDLSVYWYQQSLDQGLQFLIQYYNGEERAKGNILERFSAQQFPDLHSELNLSSLELGDSALYFCASSVGNTDTQYFGPGTRLTVL.

The chain joins TRBV14 to TRBJ2-7; D is possibly TRBD1 (6 bases). The V end lost 3 bases, the J end lost 5 bases, and 17 bases lay between the germline ends. CDR1 is SGHDN, CDR2 FVKESK, per germline. The CDR3 has 15 residues. The CDR3 protein is CASSQIQGSLHEQYF. DNA for the CDR3: TGTGCCAGCAGCCAGATACAGGGATCGCTTCACGAGCAGTACTTC.

This chain uses TRBV2 with TRBJ2-3; 8 bases line up with TRBD2. This CDR3 contains 14 residues. The V gene end was trimmed by 7 bases and the J gene end by 6 bases; junction bases not matched to a gene: 9. Germline CDR1 reads SNHLY; CDR2 reads FYNNEI. The CDR3 coding sequence is TGTGCCAGCAACCCCCGGGGGGGAGCGGATACGCAGTATTTT. This translates into CASNPRGGADTQYF.

With regard to this clone: The identical CDR3 is also encoded by other nucleotide sequences in the sample. V is TRBV27 and J is TRBJ1-1; D is unresolved. This CDR3 is 13 amino acids long. Germline values: CDR1 MNHEY, CDR2 SMNVEV (reference sequence). V lost 0 bases and J lost 3, with 5 bases in between. The CDR3 here is CASSLSGYTEAFF. The CDR3 nucleotides are TGTGCCAGCAGTTTATCAGGGTACACTGAAGCTTTCTTT.

The V and J genes are TRBV20-1 and TRBJ1-2, with no clear D. The V and J ends lost 6 bases and 9 bases respectively, with 5 bases between them. The CDR3 is 8 amino acids. Germline loops: CDR1 DFQATT, CDR2 SNEGSKA (reference sequence). The CDR3 protein is CSALRYTF. The CDR3 nucleotides read TGCAGTGCCTTACGCTACACCTTC.

The rearrangement links TRBV29-1 to TRBJ2-1; 9 nucleotides align to TRBD1. The CDR3 is made up of 16 amino acids. Germline lookup yields CDR1 SQVTM and CDR2 ANQGSEA. V lost 3 bases, J lost 7 bases, and 13 bases stayed unmatched. CDR3 protein: CSVERDRDRDLNEQFF. CDR3 nucleotide sequence: TGCAGCGTTGAGCGGGACCGGGACAGGGATTTGAATGAGCAGTTCTTC.